These 19 T cell receptor beta chains share one sample of origin, sequenced in a study of PD-1 blockade in classical Hodgkin lymphoma. All the patients suffered relapse after autologous stem cell transplantation, and brentuximab vedotin exposure differed. This table comes from immunoSEQ multiplex PCR, and its TCRdb copy is limited to in-frame clones, with some not included. The profile covers tens of thousands of clones, with under 95% appearing a single time and over 6.5% taken by the ten largest. This material consisted of peripheral blood mononuclear cells (PBMCs), taken at baseline. Receptor source: a human donor with classical Hodgkin lymphoma.

The rearrangement uses TRBV7-9 and TRBJ2-5; no definite D call. The tail of the sequence fits TRBJ2-7 better, so the J call may be wrong. CDR3 length: 14 amino acids. The germline CDR1 and CDR2 sequences are SEHNR and FQNEAQ (reference sequence). The CDR3 DNA is TGTGCCAGCAGCCAATTAGAACCGATCTACGAGCAGTACTTC. Protein sequence: CASSQLEPIYEQYF.

V gene TRBV28 combines with J gene TRBJ2-5, with 10 bases fitting TRBD1. The length of the CDR3 is 14 residues. Trimming removed 6 bases from V and 4 bases from J; junction bases left unmatched: 5. Germline V lookup: CDR1 MDHEN, CDR2 SYDVKM. The CDR3 protein is CASRATGGAETQYF. The CDR3 DNA is TGTGCCAGCAGAGCGACAGGGGGCGCAGAGACCCAGTACTTC.

This rearrangement joins TRBV5-1 to TRBJ2-7, with D perhaps matching TRBD2 (5 bases). V was trimmed by 3 bases and J by 2 bases, leaving 12 bases between them. The V gene's germline CDR1 is SGHRS and CDR2 YFSETQ. The CDR3 covers 14 residues. CDR3 sequence reads: CASSWTDGAYEQYF. CDR3 nucleotide sequence: TGCGCCAGCAGCTGGACGGACGGGGCCTACGAGCAGTACTTC.

The chain joins TRBV5-1 to TRBJ2-3, with a tentative D call TRBD1 (6 bases). V lost 3 bases and J 7 bases, leaving 9 bases between the germline ends. CDR3 length: 12 amino acids. From germline, CDR1 is SGHRS and CDR2 YFSETQ. The CDR3 nucleotides are TGCGCCAGCAGCTCGGGACAATATACGCAGTATTTT. This gives the protein CASSSGQYTQYF.

This chain links TRBV7-7 with TRBJ2-7, with D tentatively TRBD1 (5 bases). There are 15 residues in the CDR3. V lost 1 base and J 2 bases, leaving 12 bases between the germline ends. Germline V lookup: CDR1 SSHAT, CDR2 FNYEAQ (reference sequence). CDR3 nucleotides: TGTGCCAGCAGCTTAGGGCAGGGCCTCACCTACGAGCAGTACTTC. Translation: CASSLGQGLTYEQYF.

The chain is built from TRBV2 and TRBJ2-7, with 11 nucleotides matching TRBD1. V shed 0 bases, J shed 3 bases, and the junction held 1 base outside the gene matches. Germline V gives CDR1 SNHLY, CDR2 FYNNEI. The CDR3 is made up of 15 amino acids. CDR3 coding DNA: TGTGCCAGCAGTGAAGCGGGACAGGGGGGCTACGAGCAGTACTTC. The encoded protein is CASSEAGQGGYEQYF.

This chain uses TRBV5-6 with TRBJ1-3, with 10 bases that match TRBD1. Looked up from germline, CDR1 is SGHDT and CDR2 is YYEEEE. This CDR3 contains 16 residues. Trimming cost V 0 bases and J 2 bases; bases outside gene matches: 2. DNA of the CDR3: TGTGCCAGCAGCTTGGGACAGGGGGCCGCTGGAAACACCATATATTTT. It codes for CASSLGQGAAGNTIYF.

This clone has a single count. The gene calls are TRBV15 and TRBJ2-7; 14 positions match TRBD2. The CDR3 is made up of 15 amino acids. V gave up 3 bases and J gave up 7 bases; unmatched junction bases: 5. Germline V gene lookup returns CDR1 LNHNV and CDR2 YYDKDF (reference sequence). In DNA, the CDR3 is TGTGCCACCAGCAGGGGACTAGCGGGAGTGAGTGAGCAGTACTTC. This codes for CATSRGLAGVSEQYF.

The rearrangement joins TRBV11-2 to TRBJ2-3; D not certain. There are 13 residues in the CDR3. In germline, CDR1 is SGHAT, CDR2 FQNNGV. With 5 bases removed from V and 1 base from J, the gap between germline ends came to 7 bases. The CDR3 spells CASSRDRTDTQYF. Here the CDR3 DNA reads TGTGCCAGCAGCCGCGACCGCACAGATACGCAGTATTTT.

The rearrangement uses TRBV7-9 and TRBJ2-1, with 11 bases lining up with TRBD2. The CDR3 spans 19 residues. V shed 3 bases and J 6 bases; nucleotides not matched to a gene: 16. The germline gives CDR1 SEHNR, CDR2 FQNEAQ (reference sequence). CDR3 coding DNA: TGTGCCAGCAGCTTGTCCAGACAAATCACTAGCGGGAGTGGCAATGAGCAGTTCTTC. This translates into CASSLSRQITSGSGNEQFF. Full variable domain (missing parts from reference TRBV7-9 and TRBJ2-1): DTGVSQNPRHKITKRGQNVTFRCDPISEHNRLYWYRQTLGQGPEFLTYFQNEAQLEKSRLLSDRFSAERPKGSFSTLEIQRTEQGDSAMYLCASSLSRQITSGSGNEQFFGPGTRLTVL.

This clone was detected once. The chain combines TRBV7-2 with TRBJ2-3, with D uncertain. The CDR3 contains 12 residues. The V and J ends lost 1 base and 4 bases respectively, with 3 bases between them. The V gene's germline CDR1 is SGHTA and CDR2 FQGNSA. CDR3 sequence reads: CASSLGPDTQYF. In nucleotides, the CDR3 is TGTGCCAGCAGCTTAGGTCCAGATACGCAGTATTTT.

This chain links TRBV2 with TRBJ1-1, with D maybe TRBD1 (6 bases). Looked up from germline, CDR1 is SNHLY and CDR2 is FYNNEI. Trimming cost V 8 bases and J 8 bases, with 15 bases left between them. This CDR3 contains 12 residues. The CDR3 region is CASAWTEREAFF. DNA of the CDR3: TGTGCCAGCGCTTGGACAGAGAGAGAAGCTTTCTTT.

This chain links TRBV7-9 with TRBJ1-2, with 9 bases aligning to TRBD1. Germline V gene sequence: CDR1 SEHNR, CDR2 FQNEAQ (reference sequence). CDR3 length: 17 residues. Unmatched junction bases numbered 11, after V lost 4 bases and J lost 2 bases. Written as DNA, the CDR3 is TGTGCCAGCAGCTCTGCGGGACAGGGAGGGAGAAACTATGGCTACACCTTC. It codes for CASSSAGQGGRNYGYTF.

The genes are TRBV27 and TRBJ1-5; D unclear. The germline gives CDR1 MNHEY, CDR2 SMNVEV (reference sequence). CDR3 length equals 16 residues. Trimming removed 1 base from V and 2 bases from J, with 12 bases in between. The CDR3 is CASSLFSGPGNQPQHF. The CDR3 nucleotides are TGTGCCAGCAGTTTATTTTCTGGGCCGGGCAATCAGCCCCAGCATTTT.

The gene calls are TRBV30 and TRBJ2-7; perhaps TRBD1 as D (6 bases). Germline V gene data show CDR1 as GTSNPN and CDR2 as SVGIG (reference sequence). The CDR3 consists of 11 residues. Trimming removed 4 bases at V and 4 bases at J, with 8 bases between. This CDR3 is CAWIDRYEQYF. The CDR3, as DNA: TGTGCCTGGATCGACAGGTACGAGCAGTACTTC.

CDR3 nucleotides: TGCGCCAGCAGCTTCCGGGACAAATACAATGAGCAGTTCTTC. Translating gives CASSFRDKYNEQFF. The genes are TRBV5-1 and TRBJ2-1; perhaps TRBD1 as D (6 bases). The germline CDR1 and CDR2 sequences are SGHRS and YFSETQ. The germline V and J ends were trimmed by 2 bases and 4 bases, with 10 bases remaining between them. CDR3 length equals 14 residues.

The rearrangement links TRBV11-3 to TRBJ2-1, with 12 bases identical to TRBD1. The germline gives CDR1 SGHNT, CDR2 YENEEA. J was trimmed by 8 bases and V by 5 bases; bases with no gene match: 7. The CDR3 contains 15 residues. CDR3 DNA: TGTGCCAGCAGCCGGACGGGACAGGGGGCTGATGAGCAGTTCTTC. This encodes CASSRTGQGADEQFF.

The genes are TRBV11-3 and TRBJ2-1; 9 nucleotides line up with TRBD1. The CDR3 spans 16 residues. The trim removed 1 base at V and 9 bases at J, leaving 10 bases unmatched. Germline lookup yields CDR1 SGHNT and CDR2 YENEEA. For the CDR3, the DNA is TGTGCCAGCAGCTTAGGGGGCGGACAGGGGCTAGGTGAGCAGTTCTTC. Its protein product is CASSLGGGQGLGEQFF.

The rearrangement uses TRBV6-1 and TRBJ1-5, with D uncertain. V was pared by 3 bases and J by 9 bases, with 12 bases between. The CDR3 is 13 residues long. Germline CDR1 MNHNS, CDR2 SASEGT. The CDR3 coding sequence is TGTGCCAGCAGTGATGGTTCGGTTTTGCCCCAGCATTTT. Translating it yields CASSDGSVLPQHF.